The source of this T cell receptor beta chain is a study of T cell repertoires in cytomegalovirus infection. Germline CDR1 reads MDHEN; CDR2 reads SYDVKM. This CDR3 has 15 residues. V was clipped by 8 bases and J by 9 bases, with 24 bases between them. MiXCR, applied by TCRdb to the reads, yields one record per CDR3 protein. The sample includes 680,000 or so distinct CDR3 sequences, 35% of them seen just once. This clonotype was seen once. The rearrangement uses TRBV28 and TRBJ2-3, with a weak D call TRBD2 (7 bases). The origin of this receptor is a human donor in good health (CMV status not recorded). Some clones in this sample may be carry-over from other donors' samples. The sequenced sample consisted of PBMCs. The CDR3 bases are TGTGCCAGCCGGTCCTCCGGGGCTAGGGGGGGAACGCAGTATTTT. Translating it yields CASRSSGARGGTQYF.